This T cell receptor (beta chain) was sequenced for a study of memory CD4+ T cells and cytomegalovirus serostatus. The wider study: Of the healthy Belgian adults, fewer than 10 were CMV seropositive and 20 to 30 seronegative. Study observations and caveats: Repertoires predicted CMV serostatus with median bootstrapped AUC of approximately 0.94.

Single viable CD3+CD4+CD8-CD45RO+ cells were sorted as the memory CD4+ T cells. CMV serostatus came from serum IgG against pp150, pp28, p38, p52. Regarding this clone: As yet, its antigen is unknown.

This table comes from immunoSEQ multiplex PCR, and its TCRdb copy is limited to in-frame clones, with some not included. Altogether roughly 84,000 clones are present, approximately 80% being singletons, with the ten largest covering less than 0.85%. This TCR came from an adult in good health and CMV-seronegative. Sequencing input: memory CD4+ T cells from blood.

This chain's CDR3 is CASSVEQDSYEQYF. In nucleotides, the CDR3 is TGTGCCAGCAGTGTTGAGCAGGACTCCTACGAGCAGTACTTC. The rearrangement uses TRBV2 and TRBJ2-7; no firm D call. Germline V gene lookup returns CDR1 SNHLY and CDR2 FYNNEI. The CDR3 runs to 14 residues. V was clipped by 4 bases and J by 0 bases, with 10 bases between them.